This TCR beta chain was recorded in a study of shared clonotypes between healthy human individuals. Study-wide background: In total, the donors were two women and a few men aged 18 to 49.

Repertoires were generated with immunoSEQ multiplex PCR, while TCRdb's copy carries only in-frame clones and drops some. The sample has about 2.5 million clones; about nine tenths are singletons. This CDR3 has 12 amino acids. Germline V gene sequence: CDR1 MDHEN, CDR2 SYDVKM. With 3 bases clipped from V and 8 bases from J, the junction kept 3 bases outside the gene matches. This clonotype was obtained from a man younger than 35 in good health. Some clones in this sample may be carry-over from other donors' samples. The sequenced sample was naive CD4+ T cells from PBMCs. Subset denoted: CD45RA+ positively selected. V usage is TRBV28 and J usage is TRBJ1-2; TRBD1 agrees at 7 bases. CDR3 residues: CASSLHRGGYTF. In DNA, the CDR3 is TGTGCCAGCAGTTTGCACAGGGGCGGCTACACCTTC.